Listed below are T cell receptor beta chains from one sample, sequenced in a study of identical twins. One entry per CDR3 protein results from TCRdb running MiXCR on the 5' RACE reads. The sample carries roughly 700,000 distinct CDR3 sequences, roughly 8% recorded once. The sample also formed part of further work on yellow fever vaccine responses in identical twins.

The source material was PBMCs. These receptors were taken from a woman between 18 and 29 years old in good health. CDR3s include the opening cysteine and the closing phenylalanine or tryptophan. Fields, in order: V gene, D gene, CDR3 protein. D genes are given only for firm matches.

V: TRBV7-3
D: .
CDR3: CASSSSSGLNTEAFF

V: TRBV5-1
D: .
CDR3: CASSLGLNTFF

V: TRBV9
D: .
CDR3: CASSAPTGMGVNEQFF

V: TRBV4-3
D: TRBD2
CDR3: CASSQGAGGRAQYF

V: TRBV12-3/TRBV12-4
D: .
CDR3: CASSLGLGQSEQYF

V: TRBV10-3
D: TRBD2
CDR3: CAITSGREVTGELFF

V: TRBV14
D: TRBD1
CDR3: CASSQLRDRGGEKLFF

V: TRBV20-1
D: TRBD2
CDR3: CSARGPAGATDTQYF

V: TRBV28
D: TRBD1
CDR3: CASSLVTGVTDTQYF

V: TRBV29-1
D: .
CDR3: CSGIDRREQYF

V: TRBV6-5
D: .
CDR3: CASSYRGGTPNTEAFF

V: TRBV6-2/TRBV6-3
D: .
CDR3: CASSPYLLVAEQFF

V: TRBV12-3/TRBV12-4
D: .
CDR3: CASGDGGRFYGYTF

V: TRBV10-3
D: TRBD1
CDR3: CAIMRQGSDGYTF

V: TRBV3-1
D: .
CDR3: CASSPQVVSSTQYF